Below, one TCR beta chain is given with its context. The antigen is undetermined. The CDR3 loop spans 17 amino acids. The V end was cut by 4 bases, the J end by 8 bases, with 26 bases between. This entry is derived from a study of cytomegalovirus exposure and HLA in healthy donors. About the study: Earlier sequencing of approximately 180 million T cells yielded roughly 120 million unique TCR beta sequences.

Findings and caveats of the study: V segments that were indistinguishable, TRBV6-2 and TRBV6-3 among them, were omitted from analysis. Later analysis found that TCR beta chains associated with HLA were more clonally expanded than other, equally common chains. Trimming of TCR beta V- and J-genes showed a link, identified in a later analysis, to a missense DCLRE1C variant.

A multiplex PCR was run with 60 Vbeta primers and 13 Jbeta primers. The assay was immunoSEQ multiplex PCR, and TCRdb's table has in-frame clones only and misses some. The sample yields some 150,000 clones, over 75% seen once. Sequenced material: PBMCs. The chain is built from TRBV23-1 and TRBJ1-2; D gene unclear. TRBV23-1 carries the ORF label, with uncertain function. This receptor was taken from a man aged 45-65 years in good health and CMV-seronegative. The CDR3 DNA sequence: TGCGCCAGCAGTCCAGGCCCAAGCAGCCAACCTATCTACGGCTACACCTTC. Amino acid sequence: CASSPGPSSQPIYGYTF.